Listed here are 20 T cell receptor beta chains from one sample, sequenced in a study of blood T cell repertoires in COVID-19. This table comes from immunoSEQ multiplex PCR, and its TCRdb copy is limited to in-frame clones, with some not included. The sample consists of 260,000 or so clones, roughly 85% of them appearing once. The sequenced sample was PBMCs or T cells enriched from blood (not recorded which). The receptors derive from a middle-aged woman who had been exposed to COVID-19.

The J gene is TRBJ2-1, the V gene TRBV12-3 or TRBV12-4; tentatively, D is TRBD2 (6 bases). The CDR3 totals 13 residues. With 5 bases removed from V and 8 bases from J, the gap between germline ends came to 13 bases. CDR3 amino acids: CASSPRRAHEQFF. In DNA, the CDR3 is TGTGCCAGCAGTCCCCGGAGGGCCCATGAGCAGTTCTTC.

The J gene is TRBJ2-4, the V gene TRBV6-2 or TRBV6-3; 14 bases are shared with TRBD2. The CDR3 is made up of 19 amino acids. J gave up 7 bases and V 0 bases, and 11 bases lay outside the gene matches. Germline V gene data show CDR1 as MNHEY and CDR2 as SVGEGT. The DNA of the CDR3 is TGTGCCAGCAGTTACTCCGGGACTAGCGGGGGACCGGCCAGGAACATTCAGTACTTC. It translates to CASSYSGTSGGPARNIQYF.

CDR3 DNA: TGTGCCAGCAGTTTCAGTCCCTACAATGAGCAGTTCTTC. This codes for CASSFSPYNEQFF. V and J are TRBV28 and TRBJ2-1; D is unresolved. Deletions cut 3 bases from V and 2 bases from J, with 5 bases between. The CDR3 covers 13 residues. The germline V gene has CDR1 MDHEN and CDR2 SYDVKM.

The V and J genes are TRBV3-1 (or the pseudogene TRBV3-2) and TRBJ2-3, with 12 bases identical to TRBD2. The CDR3 is made up of 20 amino acids. J was trimmed by 4 bases and V by 2 bases; bases with no gene match: 16. CDR1 is LGHDT, CDR2 YNNKEL, per germline (reference sequence). The chain's CDR3 is CASSQPPGLAGTREADTQYF. In DNA, the CDR3 is TGTGCCAGCAGCCAACCTCCGGGACTAGCGGGTACTCGCGAGGCAGATACGCAGTATTTT.

The sample holds many counts of this clone. CDR3 sequence: CASSPPPGQGGSEQFF. In nucleotides, the CDR3 is TGTGCCAGCAGCCCACCTCCGGGACAGGGGGGTAGTGAGCAGTTCTTC. The chain recombines TRBV4-2 with TRBJ2-1, with TRBD1 matching 11 bases. V dropped 4 bases and J dropped 9; count of bases not matched to a gene: 11. The germline CDR1 and CDR2 sequences are LGHNA and YNFKEQ. There are 16 residues in the CDR3.

This chain joins TRBV29-1 and TRBJ1-5; 7 bases line up with TRBD1. Trimming took 7 bases from V and 4 from J; bases not matched to a gene: 7. In germline, CDR1 is SQVTM, CDR2 ANQGSEA. The CDR3 has 13 residues. The CDR3 loop reads CSGLTGVNQPQHF. The CDR3 DNA follows: TGCAGCGGCCTTACAGGGGTGAATCAGCCCCAGCATTTT. Based on the CDR3 plus reference TRBV29-1 and TRBJ1-5, the full variable domain is SAVISQKPSRDICQRGTSLTIQCQVDSQVTMMFWYRQQPGQSLTLIATANQGSEATYESGFVIDKFPISRPNLTFSTLTVSNMSPEDSSIYLCSGLTGVNQPQHFGDGTRLSIL.

The J gene is TRBJ2-3, the V gene TRBV7-8; possible D gene TRBD2, 7 bases. Germline V gene sequence: CDR1 SGHVS, CDR2 FQNEAQ. The CDR3 covers 13 residues. V lost 5 bases to trimming and J lost 2 bases, with 8 bases between them. The CDR3 nucleotides read TGTGCCAGCAGCGGGGGGGCCACAGATACGCAGTATTTT. Its protein is CASSGGATDTQYF.

This clone was seen ten or more times. The rearrangement links TRBV4-3 to TRBJ1-1; TRBD1 aligns across 11 bases. CDR3 length: 16 residues. The ends lost 0 bases at V and 4 bases at J; junction bases unmatched: 4. Germline V lookup: CDR1 LGHNA, CDR2 YSLEER. The DNA for the CDR3 is TGCGCCAGCAGCCAAGAAGGCGGGACAGGGGGCACTGAAGCTTTCTTT. As protein: CASSQEGGTGGTEAFF.

The CDR3: CASSLQGGENQPQHF. DNA of the CDR3: TGTGCCAGCAGCCTCCAAGGGGGCGAGAATCAGCCCCAGCATTTT. The rearrangement links TRBV7-2 to TRBJ1-5, with TRBD1 matching over 7 bases. From germline, CDR1 is SGHTA and CDR2 FQGNSA. This CDR3 has 15 amino acids. V trimming: 5 bases; J trimming: 4 bases; junction bases outside the gene matches: 8.

CDR3 region: CASSRVTGVTIYF. The CDR3 nucleotides are TGTGCCAGCAGCCGCGTGACAGGGGTAACCATATATTTT. This chain uses TRBV7-9 with TRBJ1-3; 8 positions match TRBD1. The CDR3 loop spans 13 amino acids. J gave up 10 bases and V 5 bases, and 7 bases lay outside the gene matches. Germline CDR1 SEHNR, CDR2 FQNEAQ (reference sequence).

The chain uses TRBV2 and TRBJ1-4, with TRBD1 matching 9 bases. CDR3 length: 15 residues. Per germline, CDR1 SNHLY and CDR2 FYNNEI. V lost 7 bases to trimming and J lost 0 bases; unmatched junction nucleotides: 3. The CDR3 here is CASKGQGATNEKLFF. The CDR3 DNA follows: TGTGCCAGCAAGGGACAGGGAGCAACTAATGAAAAACTGTTTTTT.

The chain has TRBV7-2 and TRBJ2-3; tentative D call: TRBD1 (5 bases). V lost 5 bases and J lost 5, with 8 bases in between. The germline V gene encodes CDR1 SGHTA and CDR2 FQGNSA. This CDR3 spans 12 amino acids. The CDR3 spells CASSSQGDTQYF. For the CDR3, the DNA is TGTGCCAGCAGCAGCCAGGGAGATACGCAGTATTTT.

The chain links TRBV25-1 to TRBJ1-1; D not resolved. The CDR3 loop spans 15 amino acids. Trimming took 3 bases from V and 3 from J, leaving 14 bases between them. CDR1 is MGHDK, CDR2 SYGVNS, per germline. CDR3 residues: CASSESRDIDTEAFF. The DNA for the CDR3 is TGTGCCAGCAGTGAGTCCCGCGACATCGACACTGAAGCTTTCTTT. The full variable domain, with the rest looked up from reference TRBV25-1 and TRBJ1-1, is EADIYQTPRYLVIGTGKKITLECSQTMGHDKMYWYQQDPGMELHLIHYSYGVNSTEKGDLSSESTVSRIRTEHFPLTLESARPSHTSQYLCASSESRDIDTEAFFGQGTRLTVV.

The rearrangement joins TRBV7-3 to TRBJ2-1; tentative D call: TRBD2 (6 bases). The germline V and J ends were trimmed by 3 bases and 0 bases, with 6 bases remaining between them. The CDR3 covers 14 residues. CDR1 is SGHTA and CDR2 is FQGTGA in the germline V gene. The CDR3 nucleotides are TGTGCCAGCAGCTTGACTAGCTCCTACAATGAGCAGTTCTTC. Protein: CASSLTSSYNEQFF.

The gene calls are TRBV5-1 and TRBJ1-1; 7 positions agree with TRBD1. V was pared by 2 bases and J by 2 bases, with 3 bases of the junction left unmatched. CDR3 length: 14 residues. The germline V gene has CDR1 SGHRS and CDR2 YFSETQ. The CDR3 DNA sequence: TGCGCCAGCAGCTTCGGACAGGTTAACACTGAAGCTTTCTTT. This translates into CASSFGQVNTEAFF.

V usage is TRBV9 and J usage is TRBJ2-7; possible D gene TRBD2, 5 bases. Looked up from germline, CDR1 is SGDLS and CDR2 is YYNGEE. V was pared by 4 bases and J by 1 base, with 9 bases between. The CDR3 is made up of 13 amino acids. The CDR3 sequence: CASSPTSSYEQYF. The CDR3 coding sequence is TGTGCCAGCAGCCCCACTAGTTCCTACGAGCAGTACTTC.

This chain uses TRBV6-4 with TRBJ1-2; no reliable D call. CDR1 and CDR2 from the germline V gene are MRHNA and SNTAGT. The V and J ends lost 3 bases and 8 bases respectively, with 16 bases between them. This CDR3 region has 14 residues. This CDR3 is CASSEGLHIGGYTF. CDR3 DNA: TGTGCCAGCAGTGAGGGCCTGCATATTGGGGGCTACACCTTC.

The chain couples TRBV4-1 to TRBJ1-2; no firm D call. This CDR3 region has 13 residues. V lost 0 bases, J lost 7 bases, and 9 bases lay in between. Germline-derived CDR1 and CDR2 are MGHRA and YSYEKL. CDR3 nucleotides: TGCGCCAGCAGCCAAGACGGAGATCGTGGCTACACCTTC. Translation: CASSQDGDRGYTF.

This sequence joins TRBV25-1 and TRBJ2-7; D may be TRBD2 (7 bases). This CDR3 spans 15 amino acids. CDR1 is MGHDK and CDR2 is SYGVNS in the germline V gene. Between the trimmed V and J ends, which lost 4 bases and 0 bases, there was a span of 13 bases. DNA of the CDR3: TGTGCCAGCAGTGGGGAGGGGGGGCACTCCTACGAGCAGTACTTC. This encodes CASSGEGGHSYEQYF.

The V call is TRBV3-1 (or the pseudogene TRBV3-2), the J call TRBJ2-7; D not resolved. The CDR3 contains 14 residues. Germline V gene lookup returns CDR1 LGHDT and CDR2 YNNKEL (reference sequence). Trimming pared 2 bases from V and 2 bases from J, leaving 10 bases between. The CDR3 spells CASSQMSAPYEQYF. In DNA form, the CDR3 reads TGTGCCAGCAGCCAAATGAGCGCCCCCTACGAGCAGTACTTC.